This T cell receptor beta chain was captured in a study of blood T cell repertoires in COVID-19. Study-wide context: Researchers got acute and convalescent COVID-19 samples from the United States, Italy and Spain. The analysed material was cDNA or gDNA that came from T cells, B-cell-depleted T cells, or PBMCs.

Original processing notes: Cell counts per sample came from amplifying reference gene primers. The assay was immunoSEQ multiplex PCR, and TCRdb's table has in-frame clones only and misses some. V, J and clone size are taken as reported in that table, and D and trimming were inferred from the DNA itself. This sample carries about 73,000 clones, about 79% of them seen once, and the ten largest clones take 4.1%. There are 16 residues in the CDR3. Trimming cost V 5 bases and J 2 bases; bases outside gene matches: 10. Germline assignment: CDR1 GTSNPN and CDR2 SVGIG (reference sequence). Sequencing was carried out using peripheral blood. The chain joins TRBV30 to TRBJ2-3, with 10 bases identical to TRBD2. This sequence originates from a woman aged 60 to 75 with acute or convalescent COVID-19. CDR3 sequence (DNA): TGTGCCTGGGGATCGGGACTAGCGAAGAACACAGATACGCAGTATTTT. Its translation is CAWGSGLAKNTDTQYF. The variable domain in full, completed from reference TRBV30 and TRBJ2-3, reads SQTIHQWPATLVQPVGSPLSLECTVEGTSNPNLYWYRQAAGRGLQLLFYSVGIGQISSEVPQNLSASRPQDRQFILSSKKLLLSDSGFYLCAWGSGLAKNTDTQYFGPGTRLTVL.